These 17 T cell receptor beta chains originate from one sample sequenced in a study of spatial heterogeneity in lung cancer (dated by TCRdb to between 2018 and 2021). The library relied on 5' RACE. The data were produced on a NextSeq 500. In TCRdb, the public reads were trimmed at Q25 with fastp and aligned with MiXCR, with productive beta chains retained. Merged by CDR3 protein, the rows form single entries marked with the most common genes and DNA. The sample table holds fewer than 65,000 distinct CDR3 sequences, of which approximately 6.3% were seen once. Together, the top ten hold over 12% of the sample. The time point label on this specimen signifies: sample taken at primary tumor resection. The sequenced sample was PBMCs, obtained at surgery. These receptor sequences come from a female donor with early-stage non-small cell lung cancer.

In its sample, this clonotype was seen many times. V usage is TRBV7-3 and J usage is TRBJ1-6; 7 nucleotides line up with TRBD1. With 2 bases clipped from V and 11 bases from J, the junction kept 6 bases outside the gene matches. In germline, CDR1 is SGHTA, CDR2 FQGTGA. CDR3 length equals 14 residues. CDR3 protein: CASSLGQVWAPLHF. DNA of the CDR3: TGTGCCAGCAGCTTAGGACAGGTGTGGGCACCCCTCCACTTT.

This clonotype has only a few counts. The rearrangement links TRBV7-4 to TRBJ1-3; TRBD1 aligns across 7 bases. The V and J ends lost 6 bases and 0 bases, in that order; junction bases with no gene match: 8. The germline V gene has CDR1 SGHVT and CDR2 SQSDAQ. The CDR3 extends over 16 amino acids. DNA for the CDR3: TGTGCCAGCAGACTCACAGGGGTCTGCTCTGGAAACACCATATATTTT. This sequence encodes CASRLTGVCSGNTIYF. The whole variable domain, filled in from reference TRBV7-4 and TRBJ1-3, reads GAGVSQSPRYKVAKRGRDVALRCDSISGHVTLYWYRQTLGQGSEVLTYSQSDAQRDKSGRPSGRFSAERPERSVSTLKIQRTEQGDSAVYLCASRLTGVCSGNTIYFGEGSWLTVV.

This clonotype was seen many times. The CDR3 sequence is CASQGRHTEAFF. CDR3 sequence (DNA): TGTGCCAGCCAAGGACGGCACACTGAAGCTTTCTTT. The chain recombines TRBV28 with TRBJ1-1; D unclear. Germline V lookup: CDR1 MDHEN, CDR2 SYDVKM. This CDR3 spans 12 amino acids. V dropped 8 bases and J dropped 3 bases, with 10 bases sitting between them. The full variable domain, rest sourced from reference TRBV28 and TRBJ1-1, is DVKVTQSSRYLVKRTGEKVFLECVQDMDHENMFWYRQDPGLGLRLIYFSYDVKMKEKGDIPEGYSVSREKKERFSLILESASTNQTSMYLCASQGRHTEAFFGQGTRLTVV.

This clonotype has a count of ten or more. This chain uses TRBV20-1 with TRBJ1-3; D not certain. V lost 1 base and J 4 bases, leaving 11 bases between the germline ends. The CDR3 totals 14 residues. The germline V gene has CDR1 DFQATT and CDR2 SNEGSKA (reference sequence). Written as DNA, the CDR3 is TGCAGTGCTAGAGCCACTTTTGGGGGAAACACCATATATTTT. As protein: CSARATFGGNTIYF.

This clonotype was detected many times. The gene calls are TRBV6-2 or TRBV6-3 and TRBJ2-2, with 13 nucleotides matching TRBD2. Germline V CDR1 and CDR2: MNHEY, SVGEGT. The CDR3 consists of 15 residues. With 9 bases clipped from V and 7 bases from J, the junction kept 8 bases outside the gene matches. The CDR3 region has the DNA TGTGCCAGTACCGGACTAGCGGGAGATGGCGGGGAGCTGTTTTTT. Its translation is CASTGLAGDGGELFF.

The genes are TRBV20-1 and TRBJ2-1; TRBD1 agrees at 8 bases. The CDR3 covers 15 residues. J lost 0 bases, V lost 5 bases, and 6 bases had no gene match. Per the germline V gene, CDR1 is DFQATT and CDR2 is SNEGSKA (reference sequence). In nucleotides, the CDR3 is TGCAGTGCTCCACGGACAGGGAGCTCCTACAATGAGCAGTTCTTC. Translating it yields CSAPRTGSSYNEQFF.

This clonotype was recorded at least ten times. The chain recombines TRBV29-1 with TRBJ1-2; 8 bases match TRBD1. The CDR3 length is 12 residues. CDR1 is SQVTM, CDR2 ANQGSEA, per germline. V lost 2 bases, J lost 6 bases, and 2 bases stayed unmatched. Here the CDR3 reads CSVETTGDGYTF. The CDR3 coding sequence is TGCAGCGTTGAAACGACAGGGGATGGCTACACCTTC. Looking up the rest from reference TRBV29-1 and TRBJ1-2 gives the full variable domain: SAVISQKPSRDICQRGTSLTIQCQVDSQVTMMFWYRQQPGQSLTLIATANQGSEATYESGFVIDKFPISRPNLTFSTLTVSNMSPEDSSIYLCSVETTGDGYTFGSGTRLTVV.

In regard to this clonotype: A much larger clonotype is one base distant, so this may be a read error. The chain employs TRBV5-1 and TRBJ1-1, with D unresolved. V was cut by 7 bases and J by 5 bases, with 18 bases left in between. This CDR3 comprises 14 residues. Germline CDR1 SGHRS, CDR2 YFSETQ. This chain's CDR3 is CASGPNGHWTEAFF. The DNA for the CDR3 is TGCGCCAGCGGACCCAATGGGCATTGGACTGAAGCTTTCTTT.

This clonotype was detected many times. The chain has TRBV29-1 and TRBJ2-2; possible D gene TRBD1, 6 bases. The CDR3 is 16 amino acids. Germline V CDR1 and CDR2: SQVTM, ANQGSEA. The V end was cut by 0 bases, the J end by 0 bases, with 11 bases between. The CDR3 bases are TGCAGCGTTGAAGAGGGGGCCGGAACGAACACCGGGGAGCTGTTTTTT. Protein: CSVEEGAGTNTGELFF.

This clonotype was counted many times. The rearrangement links TRBV7-8 to TRBJ1-6; D ambiguous. With 1 base removed from V and 4 bases from J, the gap between germline ends came to 14 bases. Germline V lookup: CDR1 SGHVS, CDR2 FQNEAQ. The CDR3 extends over 17 amino acids. CDR3 DNA sequence: TGTGCCAGCAGCTTAGTCGGGTCAGGCCTTTATAATTCACCCCTCCACTTT. It is translated as CASSLVGSGLYNSPLHF.

This clonotype was seen more than once but under ten times. V usage is TRBV6-5 and J usage is TRBJ2-7; no definite D call. Germline-derived CDR1 and CDR2 are MNHEY and SVGAGI. Trimming took off 2 bases at V and 3 bases at J, with 11 bases between the two ends. The CDR3 is 14 residues long. The CDR3 nucleotides read TGTGCCAGCAGTTACGAGAGAAATCGCTACGAGCAGTACTTC. This gives the protein CASSYERNRYEQYF.

The V gene is TRBV19, the J gene TRBJ2-1; tentatively, D is TRBD2 (5 bases). The CDR3 covers 15 residues. Trimming stripped 5 bases from V and 0 bases from J, with 11 bases between. Looked up from germline, CDR1 is LNHDA and CDR2 is SQIVND (reference sequence). CDR3 DNA sequence: TGTGCCAGTAGTGCTAGCCGGAGCTCCTACAATGAGCAGTTCTTC. Protein sequence: CASSASRSSYNEQFF.

This clonotype was seen only a few times. This chain connects TRBV29-1 to TRBJ1-2; 9 nucleotides line up with TRBD1. J lost 4 bases, V lost 6 bases, and 6 bases had no gene match. CDR3 size: 13 residues. Germline V gives CDR1 SQVTM, CDR2 ANQGSEA. CDR3 nucleotides: TGCAGCGTCGCGGGACAGGGAGCCTATGGCTACACCTTC. It yields the protein CSVAGQGAYGYTF.

The chain is built from TRBV12-3 or TRBV12-4 and TRBJ2-3, with D perhaps TRBD1 or TRBD2 (5 bases each). The CDR3 extends over 16 amino acids. The V gene lost 0 bases and the J gene lost 4 bases, with 14 bases spanning the gap. CDR3 residues: CASSLALGELADTQYF. The CDR3 nucleotides are TGTGCCAGCAGTTTAGCGCTGGGGGAGCTCGCAGATACGCAGTATTTT.

This clonotype has ten or more counts. The rearrangement joins TRBV12-3 or TRBV12-4 to TRBJ1-5; TRBD1 matches at 8 bases. V lost 5 bases and J lost 5; bases outside the gene matches: 5. There are 14 residues in the CDR3. In DNA, the CDR3 is TGTGCCAGCAGTCGGGACAGGACCCATCAGCCCCAGCATTTT. It translates to CASSRDRTHQPQHF.

This clonotype has ten or more counts. This chain uses TRBV5-1 with TRBJ1-2, with TRBD1 identical over 10 bases. CDR3 length: 16 amino acids. In germline, CDR1 is SGHRS, CDR2 YFSETQ. After removal of 0 bases from V and 7 bases from J, the junction contained 9 bases not matched to a gene. CDR3 loop: CASSLAGDRGISGYTF. CDR3 DNA sequence: TGCGCCAGCAGCTTGGCGGGGGACAGGGGCATCTCTGGCTACACCTTC.

This clonotype was observed many times. The J gene is TRBJ2-5, the V gene TRBV20-1, with 7 bases aligning to TRBD1. This CDR3 has 14 residues. Losses at the gene ends were 3 bases for V and 0 bases for J; bases not matched to a gene: 4. CDR1 and CDR2 from the germline V gene are DFQATT and SNEGSKA (reference sequence). The CDR3 region has the DNA TGCAGTGCTAGGGCAGACAGGGACCAAGAGACCCAGTACTTC. Translation gives CSARADRDQETQYF.